These 5 T cell receptor beta chains share one sample of origin, sequenced in a study of blood T cell repertoires in COVID-19. Measured with immunoSEQ multiplex PCR; TCRdb has only the in-frame clones, and not every one. The sample shows around 75,000 clones, around nine tenths of them seen only once. The specimen was peripheral blood. The receptors were sampled from a human donor in a cohort sampled during active COVID-19.

V gene TRBV11-1 combines with J gene TRBJ2-3, with no clear D. Trimming took off 3 bases at V and 6 bases at J, with 7 bases between the two ends. The CDR3 consists of 12 residues. Germline values: CDR1 SGHAT, CDR2 FQDESV (reference sequence). The CDR3 sequence: CASSLSVDTQYF. CDR3 in DNA: TGTGCCAGCAGCTTGTCGGTCGATACGCAGTATTTT.

This chain uses TRBV9 with TRBJ1-2; D uncertain. This CDR3 region has 14 residues. Germline V gene sequence: CDR1 SGDLS, CDR2 YYNGEE. V lost 4 bases and J lost 9, with 19 bases in between. The CDR3 DNA reads TGTGCCAGCAGCAAAATGGAGACGGGTCTTAGCTACACCTTC. This codes for CASSKMETGLSYTF.

The chain couples TRBV7-9 to TRBJ2-3; 8 bases map to TRBD2. Germline loops: CDR1 SEHNR, CDR2 FQNEAQ (reference sequence). This CDR3 is 13 amino acids long. V was pared by 5 bases and J by 4 bases, with 2 bases of the junction left unmatched. The CDR3, as DNA: TGTGCCAGCAGCAGAGCGGGGGCAGATACGCAGTATTTT. Translating it yields CASSRAGADTQYF. The complete variable domain, with remaining parts taken from reference TRBV7-9 and TRBJ2-3, reads DTGVSQNPRHKITKRGQNVTFRCDPISEHNRLYWYRQTLGQGPEFLTYFQNEAQLEKSRLLSDRFSAERPKGSFSTLEIQRTEQGDSAMYLCASSRAGADTQYFGPGTRLTVL.

This rearrangement joins TRBV7-6 to TRBJ2-5, with 7 positions matching TRBD2. Germline trimming cut 1 base from V and 4 bases from J; bases unmatched to any gene: 0. The CDR3 consists of 13 residues. Germline V gene sequence: CDR1 SGHVS, CDR2 FNYEAQ. The CDR3 is CASSLGEGETQYF. CDR3 DNA: TGTGCCAGCAGCTTAGGGGAGGGAGAGACCCAGTACTTC.

This sequence joins TRBV29-1 and TRBJ2-7; the D gene is possibly TRBD2 (6 bases). Per the germline V gene, CDR1 is SQVTM and CDR2 is ANQGSEA. Deletions cut 4 bases from V and 1 base from J, with 11 bases between. The CDR3 is 13 amino acids. In nucleotides, the CDR3 is TGCAGCGTTGGTGGGAGGACGTCCTACGAGCAGTACTTC. It encodes CSVGGRTSYEQYF.